These T cell receptor beta chains were read from a single sample in a study of siplizumab effects on memory and regulatory T cells. Profiled with immunoSEQ multiplex PCR; TCRdb holds only in-frame clones, not every one. Of about 110,000 clones listed, around 90% are singletons. The sequenced sample was CD4+ T cells sorted from blood. The receptor source for this set is a human donor in good health. Both conserved end residues are part of each CDR3. D genes are given only for firm matches. Size is stated for part of the rows, as once, few or many counts, or as a class when the clone is expanded.

v_gene: TRBV5-6
abundance: NA
len: 13
d_gene: NA
j_gene: TRBJ2-5
CDR3nt: TGTGCCAGCAGCTTCACAGTAGGAGAGACCCAGTACTTC
CDR3aa: CASSFTVGETQYF

v_gene: TRBV9
abundance: NA
len: 15
d_gene: NA
j_gene: TRBJ2-1
CDR3nt: TGTGCCAGCAGCGTAGGGGGTAGCGCCTACAATGAGCAGTTCTTC
CDR3aa: CASSVGGSAYNEQFF

v_gene: TRBV2
abundance: NA
len: 15
d_gene: TRBD2
j_gene: TRBJ2-7
CDR3nt: TGTGCCAGCAGTCGGGGACTAGCGGGAACCTACGAGCAGTACTTC
CDR3aa: CASSRGLAGTYEQYF

v_gene: TRBV7-9
abundance: NA
len: 16
d_gene: NA
j_gene: TRBJ1-1
CDR3nt: TGTGCCAGCAGCTTCCGACAGGCTATAGAAGTGGATGAAGCTTTCTTT
CDR3aa: CASSFRQAIEVDEAFF

v_gene: TRBV5-8
abundance: NA
len: 16
d_gene: TRBD2
j_gene: TRBJ2-3
CDR3nt: TGTGCCAGCAGCCACGGGACTAGCGGGGCCTCGGATACGCAGTATTTT
CDR3aa: CASSHGTSGASDTQYF

v_gene: TRBV6-5
abundance: NA
len: 12
d_gene: NA
j_gene: TRBJ1-1
CDR3nt: TGTGCCAGCAGGCCCCCCAACACTGAAGCTTTCTTT
CDR3aa: CASRPPNTEAFF

v_gene: TRBV6-1
abundance: NA
len: 18
d_gene: NA
j_gene: TRBJ2-5
CDR3nt: TGTGCCAGCAGTGAAGCGATTGGCACTAGTGCTGTCGGGGGGACCCAGTACTTC
CDR3aa: CASSEAIGTSAVGGTQYF

v_gene: TRBV4-1
abundance: NA
len: 14
d_gene: TRBD1
j_gene: TRBJ1-2
CDR3nt: TGCGCCAGCAGCCAAGTCGAACAGGGGCGCGGCTACACCTTC
CDR3aa: CASSQVEQGRGYTF

v_gene: TRBV28
abundance: NA
len: 14
d_gene: NA
j_gene: TRBJ1-2
CDR3nt: TGTGCCAGCAGTTTTAACGACGGATTCTATGGCTACACCTTC
CDR3aa: CASSFNDGFYGYTF

v_gene: TRBV9
abundance: NA
len: 17
d_gene: NA
j_gene: TRBJ2-2
CDR3nt: TGTGCCAGCAGCGTAGGGCAGGAAAAGCCGAACACCGGGGAGCTGTTTTTT
CDR3aa: CASSVGQEKPNTGELFF

v_gene: TRBV5-1
abundance: NA
len: 22
d_gene: TRBD2
j_gene: TRBJ2-1
CDR3nt: TGCGCCAGCAGCCCCAAGGGTGCAGGGCAGACAACGAGCGGGGCCTCCTACAATGAGCAGTTCTTC
CDR3aa: CASSPKGAGQTTSGASYNEQFF

v_gene: TRBV6-5
abundance: NA
len: 15
d_gene: TRBD1
j_gene: TRBJ2-7
CDR3nt: TGTGCCAGCAGTTACGGTGGGACAGCTTCCTACGAGCAGTACTTC
CDR3aa: CASSYGGTASYEQYF

v_gene: TRBV6-6
abundance: NA
len: 14
d_gene: TRBD1
j_gene: TRBJ1-5
CDR3nt: TGTGCCAGCAGTTTGGACAGGGATTCTCAGCCCCAGCATTTT
CDR3aa: CASSLDRDSQPQHF

v_gene: TRBV5-1
abundance: NA
len: 16
d_gene: NA
j_gene: TRBJ1-4
CDR3nt: TGCGCCAGCAGCTCCCAAGGGGCGGGGGTTAATGAAAAACTGTTTTTT
CDR3aa: CASSSQGAGVNEKLFF

v_gene: TRBV29-1
abundance: NA
len: 12
d_gene: NA
j_gene: TRBJ1-3
CDR3nt: TGCAGCGTGAGGATCTCTGGAAACACCATATATTTT
CDR3aa: CSVRISGNTIYF

v_gene: TRBV6-5
abundance: NA
len: 11
d_gene: NA
j_gene: TRBJ2-2
CDR3nt: TGTGCCGTCGTGGGGACCGGGGAGCTGTTTTTT
CDR3aa: CAVVGTGELFF

v_gene: TRBV4-2
abundance: NA
len: 19
d_gene: TRBD2
j_gene: TRBJ2-5
CDR3nt: TGTGCCAGCAGCCCACACCCAGCAGGGAGGGCCTCGGGTCGAGAGACCCAGTACTTC
CDR3aa: CASSPHPAGRASGRETQYF

v_gene: TRBV9
abundance: once
len: 12
d_gene: NA
j_gene: TRBJ2-5
CDR3nt: TGTGCCAGCAGTAGGGGTTTGGAGACCCAGTACTTC
CDR3aa: CASSRGLETQYF

v_gene: TRBV30
abundance: once
len: 12
d_gene: NA
j_gene: TRBJ2-5
CDR3nt: TGTGCCGGGTCAAGTAGTGTCGGGACCCAGTACTTC
CDR3aa: CAGSSSVGTQYF

v_gene: TRBV11-1
abundance: NA
len: 13
d_gene: NA
j_gene: TRBJ1-6
CDR3nt: TGTGCCAGCAGCTTAGAGGCTGCCTCACCCCTCCACTTT
CDR3aa: CASSLEAASPLHF

v_gene: TRBV7-9
abundance: once
len: 12
d_gene: NA
j_gene: TRBJ1-1
CDR3nt: TGTGCCAGCAGATTGAAGAACACTGAAGCTTTCTTT
CDR3aa: CASRLKNTEAFF

v_gene: TRBV6-5
abundance: NA
len: 13
d_gene: TRBD1
j_gene: TRBJ1-2
CDR3nt: TGTGCCAGCAGTCGGGACAGCAGCTATGGCTACACCTTC
CDR3aa: CASSRDSSYGYTF

v_gene: TRBV6-1
abundance: NA
len: 12
d_gene: NA
j_gene: TRBJ2-5
CDR3nt: TGTGCCAGCATCTGGGGAGGAGAGACCCAGTACTTC
CDR3aa: CASIWGGETQYF

v_gene: TRBV4-1
abundance: NA
len: 15
d_gene: NA
j_gene: TRBJ2-1
CDR3nt: TGCGCCAGCAGCCGAACTAATCTGGTTTACAATGAGCAGTTCTTC
CDR3aa: CASSRTNLVYNEQFF